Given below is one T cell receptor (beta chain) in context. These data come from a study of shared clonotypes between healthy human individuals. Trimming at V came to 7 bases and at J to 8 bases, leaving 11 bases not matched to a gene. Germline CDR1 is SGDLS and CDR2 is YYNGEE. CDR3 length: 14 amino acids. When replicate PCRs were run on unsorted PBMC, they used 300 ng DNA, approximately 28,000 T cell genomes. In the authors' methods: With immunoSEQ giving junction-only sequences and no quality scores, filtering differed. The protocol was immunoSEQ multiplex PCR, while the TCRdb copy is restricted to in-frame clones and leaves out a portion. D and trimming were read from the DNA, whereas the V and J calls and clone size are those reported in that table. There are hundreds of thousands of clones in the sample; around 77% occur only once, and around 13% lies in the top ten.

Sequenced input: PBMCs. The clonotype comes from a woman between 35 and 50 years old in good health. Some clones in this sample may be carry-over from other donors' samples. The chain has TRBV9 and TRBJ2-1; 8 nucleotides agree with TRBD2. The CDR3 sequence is CASSRGAGDHEQFF. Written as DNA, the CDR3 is TGTGCCAGCTCCAGGGGAGCGGGAGACCATGAGCAGTTCTTC.